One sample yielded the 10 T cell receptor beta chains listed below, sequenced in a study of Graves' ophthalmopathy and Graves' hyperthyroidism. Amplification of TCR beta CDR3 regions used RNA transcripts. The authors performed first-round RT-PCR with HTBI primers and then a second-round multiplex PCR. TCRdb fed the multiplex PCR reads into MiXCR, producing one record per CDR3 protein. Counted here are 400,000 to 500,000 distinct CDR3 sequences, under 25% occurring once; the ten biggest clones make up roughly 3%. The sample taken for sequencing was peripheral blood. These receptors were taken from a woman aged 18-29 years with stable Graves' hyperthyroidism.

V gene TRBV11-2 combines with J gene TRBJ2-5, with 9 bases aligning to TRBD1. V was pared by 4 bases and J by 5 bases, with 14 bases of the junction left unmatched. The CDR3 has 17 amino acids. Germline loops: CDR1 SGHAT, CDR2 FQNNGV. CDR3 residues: CASSSWGQGSRGETQYF. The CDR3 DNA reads TGTGCCAGCAGCTCGTGGGGACAGGGCTCTCGCGGGGAGACCCAGTACTTC.

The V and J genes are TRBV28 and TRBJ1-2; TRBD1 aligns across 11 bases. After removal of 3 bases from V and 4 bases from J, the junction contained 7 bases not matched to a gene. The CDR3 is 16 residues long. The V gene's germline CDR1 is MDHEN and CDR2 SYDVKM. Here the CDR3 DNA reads TGTGCCAGCAGTTTGACGACCGGGACAGGGGGCTATGGCTACACCTTC. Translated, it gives CASSLTTGTGGYGYTF.

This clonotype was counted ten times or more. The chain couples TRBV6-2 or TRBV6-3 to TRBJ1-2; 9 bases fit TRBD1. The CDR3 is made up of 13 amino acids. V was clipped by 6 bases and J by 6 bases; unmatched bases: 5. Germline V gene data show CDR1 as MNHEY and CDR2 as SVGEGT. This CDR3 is CASRDRGFDGYTF. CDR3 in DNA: TGTGCCAGCAGGGACAGGGGATTCGATGGCTACACCTTC.

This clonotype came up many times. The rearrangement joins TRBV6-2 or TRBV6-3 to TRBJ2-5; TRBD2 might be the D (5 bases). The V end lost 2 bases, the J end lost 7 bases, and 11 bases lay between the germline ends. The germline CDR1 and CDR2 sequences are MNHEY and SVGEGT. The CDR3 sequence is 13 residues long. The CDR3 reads CASSYDTAGTQYF. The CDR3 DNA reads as TGTGCCAGCAGTTACGATACGGCGGGGACCCAGTACTTC.

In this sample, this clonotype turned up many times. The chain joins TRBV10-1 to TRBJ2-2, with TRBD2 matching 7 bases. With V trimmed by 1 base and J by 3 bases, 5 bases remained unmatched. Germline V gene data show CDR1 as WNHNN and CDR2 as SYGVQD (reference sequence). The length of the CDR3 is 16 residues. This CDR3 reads CASSEFGTTDTGELFF. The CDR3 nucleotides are TGCGCCAGCAGTGAGTTTGGGACTACGGACACCGGGGAGCTGTTTTTT.

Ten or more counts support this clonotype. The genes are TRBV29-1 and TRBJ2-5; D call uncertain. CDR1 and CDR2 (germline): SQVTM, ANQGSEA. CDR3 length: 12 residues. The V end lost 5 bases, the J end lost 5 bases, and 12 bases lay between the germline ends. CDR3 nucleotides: TGCAGCGTTCGGTTCTTTTTGGAGACCCAGTACTTC. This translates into CSVRFFLETQYF.

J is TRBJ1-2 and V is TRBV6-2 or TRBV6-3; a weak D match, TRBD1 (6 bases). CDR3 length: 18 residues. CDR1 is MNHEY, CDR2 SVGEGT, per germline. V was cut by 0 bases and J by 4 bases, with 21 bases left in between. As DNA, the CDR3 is TGTGCCAGCAGTTACTCTGGGGCAGGGGTTAAGTTAGGCTATGGCTACACCTTC. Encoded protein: CASSYSGAGVKLGYGYTF.

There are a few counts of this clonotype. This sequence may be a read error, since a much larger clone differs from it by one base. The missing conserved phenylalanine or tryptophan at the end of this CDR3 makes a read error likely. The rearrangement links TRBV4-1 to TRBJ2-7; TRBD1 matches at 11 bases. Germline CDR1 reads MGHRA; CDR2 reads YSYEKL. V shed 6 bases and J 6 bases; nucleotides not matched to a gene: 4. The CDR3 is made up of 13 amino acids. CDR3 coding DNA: TGCGCCAGCAGACGGACAGGGGGCGGCGAGCAGTACTAC. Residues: CASRRTGGGEQYY.

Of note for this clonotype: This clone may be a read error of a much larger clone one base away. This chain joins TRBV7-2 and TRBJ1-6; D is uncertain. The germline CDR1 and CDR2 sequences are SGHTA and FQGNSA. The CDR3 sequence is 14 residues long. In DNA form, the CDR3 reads TGTGCCAGCAGATTAGATTGGATTAATTCACCCCTCCACTTT. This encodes CASRLDWINSPLHF.

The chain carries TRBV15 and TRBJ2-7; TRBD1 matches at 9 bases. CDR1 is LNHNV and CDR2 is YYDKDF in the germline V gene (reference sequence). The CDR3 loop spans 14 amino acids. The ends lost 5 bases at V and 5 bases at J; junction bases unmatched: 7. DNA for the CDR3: TGTGCCACCAGCGCGGGACAGGGCGCGAACGAGCAGTACTTC. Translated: CATSAGQGANEQYF.